Listed below are T cell receptor beta chains from one sample, sequenced in a study of blood T cells in healthy people across ages. MiXCR, run by TCRdb on the 5' RACE reads, gives a single entry per CDR3 protein. The profile shows some 1 million distinct CDR3 sequences, 40% to 50% of them singletons. The sample was blood. All receptors derive from a woman between 55 and 75 years old in good health. The CDR3 runs from the conserved cysteine through the conserved F or W. Fields, in order: J gene, clone size, CDR3 length, V gene, D gene, CDR3 protein, CDR3 DNA. A D gene is named only where the DNA matches it firmly. A row's size may be missing; if present it is once, few, many or a size class.

j_call: TRBJ2-4
clone_size: few
cdr3_length: 16
v_call: TRBV7-2
d_call: TRBD1
cdr3_aa: CASSLGQGFGKNIQYF
cdr3_nt: TGTGCCAGCAGCTTAGGACAGGGGTTTGGCAAAAACATTCAGTACTTC

j_call: TRBJ2-3
clone_size: -
cdr3_length: 13
v_call: TRBV6-4
d_call: -
cdr3_aa: CASRGGWSDTQYF
cdr3_nt: TGTGCCAGCAGAGGAGGTTGGTCAGATACGCAGTATTTT

j_call: TRBJ2-3
clone_size: -
cdr3_length: 17
v_call: TRBV15
d_call: TRBD2
cdr3_aa: CATSRERLAGATDTQYF
cdr3_nt: TGTGCCACCAGCAGAGAAAGGCTAGCGGGGGCCACAGATACGCAGTATTTT

j_call: TRBJ2-5
clone_size: -
cdr3_length: 13
v_call: TRBV7-6
d_call: -
cdr3_aa: CASSVRGGETQYF
cdr3_nt: TGTGCCAGCAGCGTAAGAGGGGGGGAGACCCAGTACTTC

j_call: TRBJ2-7
clone_size: few
cdr3_length: 12
v_call: TRBV4-2
d_call: -
cdr3_aa: CASGPEWGEQYF
cdr3_nt: TGTGCCAGCGGACCCGAATGGGGCGAGCAGTACTTC

j_call: TRBJ2-1
clone_size: few
cdr3_length: 11
v_call: TRBV2
d_call: -
cdr3_aa: CASSVFSPVFF
cdr3_nt: TGTGCCAGCAGTGTGTTCTCCCCTGTGTTCTTC

j_call: TRBJ2-7
clone_size: -
cdr3_length: 14
v_call: TRBV28
d_call: -
cdr3_aa: CASTSLAVGNEQYF
cdr3_nt: TGTGCCAGCACATCATTAGCGGTTGGGAACGAGCAGTACTTC

j_call: TRBJ2-5
clone_size: -
cdr3_length: 12
v_call: TRBV5-1
d_call: TRBD1
cdr3_aa: CASSSGQGPQYF
cdr3_nt: TGCGCCAGCAGCTCGGGACAGGGGCCCCAGTACTTC

j_call: TRBJ2-1
clone_size: -
cdr3_length: 13
v_call: TRBV18
d_call: -
cdr3_aa: CASSPLSGDEQFF
cdr3_nt: TGTGCCAGCTCACCACTATCCGGGGATGAGCAGTTCTTC

j_call: TRBJ2-3
clone_size: -
cdr3_length: 14
v_call: TRBV2
d_call: -
cdr3_aa: CATRLDSSTDTQYF
cdr3_nt: TGTGCCACCCGGCTCGACTCTAGCACAGATACGCAGTATTTT

j_call: TRBJ2-1
clone_size: -
cdr3_length: 15
v_call: TRBV20-1
d_call: TRBD2
cdr3_aa: CRAGTSGSSYNEQFF
cdr3_nt: TGCAGGGCCGGGACTAGCGGGAGCTCCTACAATGAGCAGTTCTTC

j_call: TRBJ2-1
clone_size: -
cdr3_length: 11
v_call: TRBV7-3
d_call: -
cdr3_aa: CASSADNKQFF
cdr3_nt: TGTGCCAGCAGCGCCGACAATAAGCAGTTCTTC

j_call: TRBJ2-5
clone_size: -
cdr3_length: 15
v_call: TRBV12-3/TRBV12-4
d_call: -
cdr3_aa: CASSFPREGQETQYF
cdr3_nt: TGTGCCAGCAGCTTCCCCAGGGAAGGCCAAGAGACCCAGTACTTC

j_call: TRBJ1-4
clone_size: -
cdr3_length: 15
v_call: TRBV21-1
d_call: -
cdr3_aa: CASSKGARSGERLFF
cdr3_nt: TGTGCCAGCAGCAAAGGTGCCAGGTCAGGCGAAAGACTGTTTTTT

j_call: TRBJ2-7
clone_size: -
cdr3_length: 13
v_call: TRBV20-1
d_call: TRBD2
cdr3_aa: CSARGGRNHEQYF
cdr3_nt: TGCAGTGCTAGAGGCGGGAGGAACCACGAGCAGTACTTC

j_call: TRBJ2-2
clone_size: -
cdr3_length: 19
v_call: TRBV7-2
d_call: TRBD2
cdr3_aa: CASSLVGLAGAPGTGELFF
cdr3_nt: TGTGCCAGCAGCTTAGTGGGGCTAGCGGGAGCCCCGGGGACCGGGGAGCTGTTTTTT

j_call: TRBJ2-7
clone_size: -
cdr3_length: 15
v_call: TRBV5-1
d_call: TRBD2
cdr3_aa: CASSRGGGRVYEQYF
cdr3_nt: TGCGCCAGCAGCCGGGGGGGCGGCCGTGTCTACGAGCAGTACTTC

j_call: TRBJ2-3
clone_size: -
cdr3_length: 12
v_call: TRBV11-2
d_call: -
cdr3_aa: CASSSFADTQYF
cdr3_nt: TGTGCCAGCAGCTCCTTTGCAGATACGCAGTATTTT

j_call: TRBJ1-2
clone_size: few
cdr3_length: 14
v_call: TRBV7-3
d_call: -
cdr3_aa: CASSHRPGVYGYTF
cdr3_nt: TGTGCCAGCAGCCACCGCCCGGGGGTCTATGGCTACACCTTC

j_call: TRBJ2-7
clone_size: -
cdr3_length: 13
v_call: TRBV10-3
d_call: -
cdr3_aa: CAISESAPREQYF
cdr3_nt: TGTGCCATCAGTGAGTCTGCTCCCAGGGAGCAGTACTTC

j_call: TRBJ1-5
clone_size: few
cdr3_length: 17
v_call: TRBV27
d_call: -
cdr3_aa: CASSLTGTFNSNQPQHF
cdr3_nt: TGTGCCAGCAGCCTCACCGGGACCTTCAACTCGAATCAGCCCCAGCATTTT

j_call: TRBJ2-7
clone_size: few
cdr3_length: 15
v_call: TRBV5-1
d_call: -
cdr3_aa: CASSLAGDSGYEQYF
cdr3_nt: TGCGCCAGCAGCTTGGCCGGGGATAGCGGCTACGAGCAGTACTTC

j_call: TRBJ2-5
clone_size: few
cdr3_length: 14
v_call: TRBV7-2
d_call: -
cdr3_aa: CASSSRAGPETQYF
cdr3_nt: TGTGCCAGCAGCTCACGGGCGGGGCCGGAGACCCAGTACTTC

j_call: TRBJ2-3
clone_size: -
cdr3_length: 19
v_call: TRBV7-8
d_call: TRBD2
cdr3_aa: CASSPRISEGGRGPDMQYF
cdr3_nt: TGTGCCAGCAGCCCGCGGATCTCGGAGGGCGGGAGGGGTCCAGATATGCAGTATTTT

j_call: TRBJ2-1
clone_size: many
cdr3_length: 14
v_call: TRBV20-1
d_call: TRBD2
cdr3_aa: CSAYGLAGGAEQFF
cdr3_nt: TGCAGTGCTTACGGACTAGCGGGAGGAGCAGAGCAGTTCTTC

j_call: TRBJ2-2
clone_size: -
cdr3_length: 16
v_call: TRBV20-1
d_call: TRBD2
cdr3_aa: CSAEAMGGRGTGELFF
cdr3_nt: TGCAGTGCCGAGGCGATGGGAGGGAGGGGCACCGGGGAGCTGTTTTTT

j_call: TRBJ2-3
clone_size: few
cdr3_length: 16
v_call: TRBV2
d_call: TRBD1
cdr3_aa: CASSEVGQGILDTQYF
cdr3_nt: TGTGCCAGCAGTGAAGTCGGACAGGGTATCCTAGATACGCAGTATTTT

j_call: TRBJ2-7
clone_size: -
cdr3_length: 15
v_call: TRBV6-5
d_call: -
cdr3_aa: CASSTGTGGYNEQYF
cdr3_nt: TGTGCCAGCAGTACTGGGACTGGGGGTTACAATGAGCAGTACTTC

j_call: TRBJ2-3
clone_size: -
cdr3_length: 14
v_call: TRBV20-1
d_call: TRBD1
cdr3_aa: CSASLTGSTDTQYF
cdr3_nt: TGCAGTGCTAGTTTGACAGGGAGCACAGATACGCAGTATTTT

j_call: TRBJ2-7
clone_size: few
cdr3_length: 12
v_call: TRBV27
d_call: TRBD1
cdr3_aa: CASGTAVYEQYF
cdr3_nt: TGTGCCAGCGGGACAGCGGTTTACGAGCAGTACTTC

j_call: TRBJ2-5
clone_size: -
cdr3_length: 12
v_call: TRBV18
d_call: -
cdr3_aa: CASSPAWETQYF
cdr3_nt: TGTGCCAGCTCACCAGCATGGGAGACCCAGTACTTC

j_call: TRBJ2-3
clone_size: -
cdr3_length: 14
v_call: TRBV14
d_call: -
cdr3_aa: CASRGWTVPDTQYF
cdr3_nt: TGTGCCAGCAGGGGATGGACTGTCCCAGATACGCAGTATTTT

j_call: TRBJ2-1
clone_size: -
cdr3_length: 15
v_call: TRBV6-5
d_call: TRBD1
cdr3_aa: CASSQGTGRGGEQFF
cdr3_nt: TGTGCCAGCAGCCAAGGGACAGGGCGAGGGGGTGAGCAGTTCTTC

j_call: TRBJ2-1
clone_size: few
cdr3_length: 17
v_call: TRBV5-1
d_call: TRBD2
cdr3_aa: CASSFFAGGGRDNEQFF
cdr3_nt: TGCGCCAGCAGCTTCTTTGCGGGGGGCGGGCGAGACAATGAGCAGTTCTTC

j_call: TRBJ2-7
clone_size: few
cdr3_length: 14
v_call: TRBV6-1
d_call: TRBD1
cdr3_aa: CASSLQTGGYEQYF
cdr3_nt: TGTGCCAGCAGTCTACAGACAGGGGGCTACGAGCAGTACTTC

j_call: TRBJ2-3
clone_size: few
cdr3_length: 12
v_call: TRBV6-2/TRBV6-3
d_call: -
cdr3_aa: CASSPTASTQYF
cdr3_nt: TGTGCCAGCAGCCCCACGGCTTCAACGCAGTATTTT

j_call: TRBJ2-3
clone_size: once
cdr3_length: 12
v_call: TRBV20-1
d_call: -
cdr3_aa: CSARGGSVTQYF
cdr3_nt: TGCAGTGCTAGAGGAGGGTCGGTTACGCAGTATTTT

j_call: TRBJ2-7
clone_size: -
cdr3_length: 15
v_call: TRBV4-1
d_call: TRBD1
cdr3_aa: CASSQPPTGYYEQYF
cdr3_nt: TGCGCCAGCAGCCAACCTCCGACAGGGTATTACGAGCAGTACTTC

j_call: TRBJ2-1
clone_size: -
cdr3_length: 16
v_call: TRBV5-1
d_call: TRBD2
cdr3_aa: CASSLRESGTYNEQFF
cdr3_nt: TGCGCCAGCAGTCTGCGGGAGAGCGGCACCTACAATGAGCAGTTCTTC

j_call: TRBJ2-5
clone_size: -
cdr3_length: 15
v_call: TRBV10-3
d_call: -
cdr3_aa: CAISDEAQGGQTQYF
cdr3_nt: TGTGCCATCAGTGACGAAGCTCAGGGGGGACAGACCCAGTACTTC

j_call: TRBJ2-3
clone_size: once
cdr3_length: 15
v_call: TRBV18
d_call: -
cdr3_aa: CASSPLDSSTDTQYF
cdr3_nt: TGTGCCAGCTCACCACTCGACAGTAGCACAGATACGCAGTATTTT

j_call: TRBJ2-7
clone_size: many
cdr3_length: 17
v_call: TRBV24-1
d_call: -
cdr3_aa: CATSDTGVTAKTYEQYF
cdr3_nt: TGTGCCACCAGTGACACGGGAGTGACCGCGAAAACTTACGAGCAGTACTTC

j_call: TRBJ1-5
clone_size: -
cdr3_length: 15
v_call: TRBV20-1
d_call: TRBD1
cdr3_aa: CSAYEQGAGNQPQHF
cdr3_nt: TGCAGTGCTTATGAACAGGGGGCGGGGAATCAGCCCCAGCATTTT

j_call: TRBJ2-1
clone_size: -
cdr3_length: 14
v_call: TRBV24-1
d_call: -
cdr3_aa: CATSSLTGPNEQFF
cdr3_nt: TGTGCCACCAGTTCGCTGACAGGTCCAAATGAGCAGTTCTTC

j_call: TRBJ2-1
clone_size: few
cdr3_length: 17
v_call: TRBV4-1
d_call: -
cdr3_aa: CASSQDITRSSYNEQFF
cdr3_nt: TGCGCCAGCAGCCAAGATATAACGCGGAGCTCCTACAATGAGCAGTTCTTC

j_call: TRBJ2-3
clone_size: few
cdr3_length: 16
v_call: TRBV6-5
d_call: TRBD1
cdr3_aa: CASSPGDRGNTDTQYF
cdr3_nt: TGTGCCAGCAGTCCCGGGGACAGGGGGAACACAGATACGCAGTATTTT

j_call: TRBJ2-1
clone_size: -
cdr3_length: 13
v_call: TRBV2
d_call: -
cdr3_aa: CASSDGTSDEQFF
cdr3_nt: TGTGCCAGCAGTGATGGGACTTCCGATGAGCAGTTCTTC